Below, one TCR beta chain is given with its context. The antigen is undetermined. The length of the CDR3 is 15 residues. Trimming cost V 0 bases and J 5 bases, with 13 bases left between them. Germline CDR1 and CDR2: SGHVS and FNYEAQ. This entry belongs to a study of cytomegalovirus exposure and HLA in healthy donors. Overall study: The 130 or so validation repertoires and the approximately 630 first-cohort repertoires shared a platform, a later analysis reported.

TCRdb's copy holds only in-frame clones and misses some; the assay was immunoSEQ multiplex PCR. The table lists about 190,000 clones, around four fifths of them singletons. Study results and caveats: Reported performance of the classifier showed diagnosis of cytomegalovirus status with high specificity and sensitivity. Through in vitro validation, a few CMV-associated chains were shown to be specific for CMV antigens. The study flagged some 170 TCR beta chains as cytomegalovirus-associated.

The clonotype was recovered from a man aged 18 to 35 in good health and CMV-seropositive. The sequenced material came from PBMCs. The chain uses TRBV7-6 and TRBJ2-5; TRBD2 is a possible D gene (6 bases). The CDR3 DNA is TGTGCCAGCAGCTTAGCGCGGGGACCTATGGAGACCCAGTACTTC. It specifies CASSLARGPMETQYF.